This T cell receptor beta chain was sequenced for a study of cytomegalovirus exposure and HLA in healthy donors. Points from the study as a whole: Accounts indicate the classifier identified cytomegalovirus status with strong specificity and sensitivity. Generally TCR sequences proved uncommon, though certain public TCRs appeared in numerous donors.

As concerns this clone: Its antigen is undetermined.

Sequencing was performed with immunoSEQ multiplex PCR; in TCRdb, only in-frame clones are kept and a portion is missing. The sample holds over 250,000 clones, roughly 85% seen once. This CDR3 region has 17 residues. Input material: PBMCs. The genes are TRBV12-1 and TRBJ2-5; the D call in the table, TRBD1, was not verified against the DNA. TRBV12-1 is an annotated pseudogene. The sequence came from a woman younger than 30 in good health and CMV-seronegative. The CDR3 spells CASSFASLTGYQETQYF. Here the CDR3 DNA reads TGTGCCAGCAGCTTTGCTTCTCTAACAGGGTACCAAGAGACCCAGTACTTC.